Described below is a single TCR beta chain sequence and its context. Sampling of alopecia areata patients yielded lesional scalp punch biopsies as well as peripheral blood. This entry comes from a study of CD8+ T cells in alopecia areata. This CDR3 spans 15 amino acids. Per germline, CDR1 SGDLS and CDR2 YYNGEE. Trimming left V 0 bases short and J 6 bases short, with 13 bases between. As the sequencing template, cDNA was produced by extracting RNA and reverse transcribing it. TCRdb's copy holds only in-frame clones and misses some; the assay was immunoSEQ multiplex PCR. Of 98,000 or so clones listed, 55% to 70% are singletons.

The sequenced material came from NKG2D-low CD8+ T cells sorted from blood. The receptor's source is a human donor with alopecia areata. This rearrangement joins TRBV9 to TRBJ2-1; D is unresolved. Written as DNA, the CDR3 is TGTGCCAGCAGCGTAGTGGGCGGCCTAGGCAATGAGCAGTTCTTC. Its protein is CASSVVGGLGNEQFF.